Presented here are 6 T cell receptor beta chains from one specimen sequenced in a study of blood T cells in healthy people across ages. Through a sample-barcoded 5' primer and a J-beta primer mix, a second PCR was run for roughly 6 to 12 cycles. MiXCR was run by TCRdb on the 5' RACE reads, yielding one entry per CDR3 protein. Altogether 1,100,000 or so distinct CDR3 sequences are present, 45% being singletons, with the ten largest covering approximately 17%. Source material: blood. Receptors were obtained from a woman aged 55-75 years in good health.

The chain has TRBV5-1 and TRBJ2-1, with 8 bases fitting TRBD2. The junction had 11 bases not matched to a gene; V was cut back by 3 bases and J by 9 bases. In germline, CDR1 is SGHRS, CDR2 YFSETQ. This CDR3 comprises 15 residues. CDR3 region: CASSSQAGAPGEQFF. CDR3 sequence (DNA): TGCGCCAGCAGCTCCCAAGCGGGAGCCCCGGGTGAGCAGTTCTTC.

The chain combines TRBV7-9 with TRBJ2-7; 8 positions agree with TRBD2. This CDR3 is built from 18 residues. The V and J ends lost 6 bases and 2 bases, in that order; junction bases with no gene match: 18. Germline assignment: CDR1 SEHNR and CDR2 FQNEAQ (reference sequence). This CDR3 is CASSYPTSGGPSPYEQYF. CDR3 DNA sequence: TGTGCCAGCAGTTACCCGACCAGCGGGGGTCCTTCACCCTACGAGCAGTACTTC.

Only a few counts were recorded for this clonotype. The V gene is TRBV29-1, the J gene TRBJ2-3; 9 nucleotides agree with TRBD2. The CDR3 runs 15 residues. V dropped 6 bases and J dropped 3; count of bases not matched to a gene: 10. Germline assignment: CDR1 SQVTM and CDR2 ANQGSEA. The CDR3, as DNA: TGCAGCGTATCCTGGGGCGGGAGGGGGACAGATACGCAGTATTTT. It translates to CSVSWGGRGTDTQYF.

V and J are TRBV10-2 and TRBJ2-1; 10 bases agree with TRBD2. The germline CDR1 and CDR2 sequences are WSHSY and SAAADI. This CDR3 is built from 15 residues. Trimming at V came to 6 bases and at J to 1 base, leaving 3 bases not matched to a gene. The CDR3 bases are TGCGCCAGCAGGGGGACTAGCGTATCCTACAATGAGCAGTTCTTC. It codes for CASRGTSVSYNEQFF.

The chain couples TRBV5-1 to TRBJ2-1, with TRBD1 matching 9 bases. The germline CDR1 and CDR2 sequences are SGHRS and YFSETQ. J was trimmed by 4 bases and V by 3 bases; bases with no gene match: 8. The CDR3 runs to 16 residues. The CDR3 sequence: CASSSVGQGRYNEQFF. DNA of the CDR3: TGCGCCAGCAGCTCAGTAGGACAGGGGCGATACAATGAGCAGTTCTTC.

J is TRBJ2-5 and V is TRBV20-1; TRBD2 agrees at 10 bases. J was trimmed by 4 bases and V by 0 bases; bases with no gene match: 17. Germline CDR1 reads DFQATT; CDR2 reads SNEGSKA (reference sequence). The CDR3 totals 19 residues. The CDR3 coding sequence is TGCAGTGCTAGAGAATCCCACCCATCAGGACTAGCGGTGTTAGAGACCCAGTACTTC. Residues: CSARESHPSGLAVLETQYF.